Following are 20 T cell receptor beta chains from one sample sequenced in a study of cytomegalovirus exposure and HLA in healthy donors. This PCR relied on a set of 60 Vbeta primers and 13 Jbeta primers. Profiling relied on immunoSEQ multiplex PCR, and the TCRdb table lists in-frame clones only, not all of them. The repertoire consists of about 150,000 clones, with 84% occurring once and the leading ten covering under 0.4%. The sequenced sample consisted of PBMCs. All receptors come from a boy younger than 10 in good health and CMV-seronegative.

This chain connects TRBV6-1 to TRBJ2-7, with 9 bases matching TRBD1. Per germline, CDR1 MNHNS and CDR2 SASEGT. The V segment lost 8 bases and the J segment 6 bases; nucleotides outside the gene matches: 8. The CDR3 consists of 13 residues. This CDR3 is CASFRTGVGEQYF. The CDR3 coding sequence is TGTGCCAGCTTTCGGACAGGGGTCGGCGAGCAGTACTTC.

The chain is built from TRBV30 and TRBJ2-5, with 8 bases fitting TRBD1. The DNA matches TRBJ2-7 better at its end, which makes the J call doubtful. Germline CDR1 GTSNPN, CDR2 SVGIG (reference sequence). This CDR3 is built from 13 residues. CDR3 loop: CAWSQGAVHEQYF. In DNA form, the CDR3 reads TGTGCCTGGAGTCAGGGGGCCGTCCACGAGCAGTACTTC.

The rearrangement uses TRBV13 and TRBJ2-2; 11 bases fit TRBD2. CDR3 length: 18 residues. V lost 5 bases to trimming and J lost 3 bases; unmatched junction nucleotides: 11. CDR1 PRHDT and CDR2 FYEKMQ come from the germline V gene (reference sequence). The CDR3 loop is CASSLGLAGLRDTGELFF. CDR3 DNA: TGTGCCAGCAGCCTCGGACTAGCGGGTCTACGCGACACCGGGGAGCTGTTTTTT.

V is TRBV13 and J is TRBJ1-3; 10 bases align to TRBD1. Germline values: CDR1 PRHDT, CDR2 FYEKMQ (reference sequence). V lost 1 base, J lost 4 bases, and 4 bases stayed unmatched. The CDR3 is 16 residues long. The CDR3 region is CASSLVEDRGGNTIYF. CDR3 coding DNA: TGTGCCAGCAGCTTAGTCGAGGACAGGGGGGGAAACACCATATATTTT.

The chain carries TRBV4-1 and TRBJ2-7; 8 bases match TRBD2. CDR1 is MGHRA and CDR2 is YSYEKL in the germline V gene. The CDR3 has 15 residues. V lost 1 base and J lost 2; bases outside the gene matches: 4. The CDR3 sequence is CASSQGGGGTYEQYF. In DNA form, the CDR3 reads TGCGCCAGCAGCCAAGGGGGCGGGGGGACCTACGAGCAGTACTTC.

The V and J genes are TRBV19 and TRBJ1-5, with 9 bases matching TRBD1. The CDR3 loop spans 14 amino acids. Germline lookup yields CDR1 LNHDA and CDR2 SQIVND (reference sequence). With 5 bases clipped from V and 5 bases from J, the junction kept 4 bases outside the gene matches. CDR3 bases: TGTGCCAGTAGTTCCGGGACAGGGCATCAGCCCCAGCATTTT. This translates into CASSSGTGHQPQHF.

CDR3 in amino acids: CASSLNRGLGEQYF. Written as DNA, the CDR3 is TGTGCCAGCAGTTTGAACAGGGGCCTGGGGGAGCAGTACTTC. This rearrangement joins TRBV27 to TRBJ2-7; TRBD1 matches at 7 bases. CDR1 is MNHEY and CDR2 is SMNVEV in the germline V gene (reference sequence). Germline trimming cut 3 bases from V and 7 bases from J; bases unmatched to any gene: 9. CDR3 length: 14 amino acids.

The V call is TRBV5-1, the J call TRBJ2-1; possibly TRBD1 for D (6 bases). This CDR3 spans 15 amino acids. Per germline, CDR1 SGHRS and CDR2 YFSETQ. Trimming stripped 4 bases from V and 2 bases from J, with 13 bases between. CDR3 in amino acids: CASSLEGGTYNEQFF. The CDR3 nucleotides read TGCGCCAGCAGCCTGGAAGGGGGAACCTACAATGAGCAGTTCTTC. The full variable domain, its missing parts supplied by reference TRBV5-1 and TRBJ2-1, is KAGVTQTPRYLIKTRGQQVTLSCSPISGHRSVSWYQQTPGQGLQFLFEYFSETQRNKGNFPGRFSGRQFSNSRSEMNVSTLELGDSALYLCASSLEGGTYNEQFFGPGTRLTVL.

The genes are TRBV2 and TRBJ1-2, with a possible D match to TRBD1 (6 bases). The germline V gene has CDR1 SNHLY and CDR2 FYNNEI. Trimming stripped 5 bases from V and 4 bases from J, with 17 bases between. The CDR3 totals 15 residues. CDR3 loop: CASSQRGGDSYGYTF. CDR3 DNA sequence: TGTGCCAGCAGTCAAAGGGGGGGTGATTCCTATGGCTACACCTTC.

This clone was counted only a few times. CDR3 loop: CATSRVLETQYF. The DNA for the CDR3 is TGTGCCACCAGCAGAGTCCTCGAGACCCAGTACTTC. The chain combines TRBV15 with TRBJ2-5; D is undetermined. The germline gives CDR1 LNHNV, CDR2 YYDKDF (reference sequence). The CDR3 is made up of 12 amino acids. V was trimmed by 1 base and J by 5 bases, leaving 5 bases between them. The full variable domain, completed using reference TRBV15 and TRBJ2-5, is DAMVIQNPRYQVTQFGKPVTLSCSQTLNHNVMYWYQQKSSQAPKLLFHYYDKDFNNEADTPDNFQSRRPNTSFCFLDIRSPGLGDTAMYLCATSRVLETQYFGPGTRLLVL.

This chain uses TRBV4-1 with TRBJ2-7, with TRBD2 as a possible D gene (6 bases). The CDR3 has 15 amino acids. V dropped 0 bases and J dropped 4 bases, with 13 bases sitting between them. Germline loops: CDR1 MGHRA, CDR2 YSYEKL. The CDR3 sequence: CASSQDPAGSYEQYF. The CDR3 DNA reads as TGCGCCAGCAGCCAAGATCCCGCGGGATCTTACGAGCAGTACTTC.

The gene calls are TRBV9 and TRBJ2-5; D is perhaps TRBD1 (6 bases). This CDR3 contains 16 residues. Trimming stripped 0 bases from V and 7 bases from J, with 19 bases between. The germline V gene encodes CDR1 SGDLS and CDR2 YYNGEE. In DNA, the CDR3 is TGTGCCAGCAGCGTAGCTGAGGGACACCTTTCGGGGACCCAGTACTTC. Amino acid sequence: CASSVAEGHLSGTQYF.

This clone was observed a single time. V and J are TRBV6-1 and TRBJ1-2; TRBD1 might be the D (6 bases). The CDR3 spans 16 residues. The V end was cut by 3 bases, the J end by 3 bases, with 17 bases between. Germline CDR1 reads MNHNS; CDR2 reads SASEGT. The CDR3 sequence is CASSEVVTGIYYGYTF. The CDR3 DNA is TGTGCCAGCAGTGAGGTAGTCACAGGGATCTACTATGGCTACACCTTC.

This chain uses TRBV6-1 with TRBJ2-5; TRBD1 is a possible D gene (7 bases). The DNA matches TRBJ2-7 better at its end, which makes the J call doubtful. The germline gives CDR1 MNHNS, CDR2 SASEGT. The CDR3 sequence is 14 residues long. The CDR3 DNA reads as TGTGCCACCCAGGCCCAGGGGGGATCCTACGAGCAGTACTTC. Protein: CATQAQGGSYEQYF.

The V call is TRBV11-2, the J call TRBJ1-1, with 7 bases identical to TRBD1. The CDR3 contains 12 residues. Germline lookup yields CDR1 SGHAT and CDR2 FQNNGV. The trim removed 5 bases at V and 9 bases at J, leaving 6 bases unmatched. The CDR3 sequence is CASSRGTDKAFF. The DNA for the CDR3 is TGTGCCAGCAGCCGGGGGACAGACAAAGCTTTCTTT.

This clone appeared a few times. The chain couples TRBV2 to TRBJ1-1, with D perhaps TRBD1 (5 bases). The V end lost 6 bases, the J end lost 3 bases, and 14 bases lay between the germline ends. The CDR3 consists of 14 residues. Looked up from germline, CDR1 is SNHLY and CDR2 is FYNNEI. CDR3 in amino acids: CASSPPQGYTEAFF. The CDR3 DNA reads TGTGCCAGCAGCCCACCCCAGGGATACACTGAAGCTTTCTTT. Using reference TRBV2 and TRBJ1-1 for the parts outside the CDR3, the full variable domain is EPEVTQTPSHQVTQMGQEVILRCVPISNHLYFYWYRQILGQKVEFLVSFYNNEISEKSEIFDDQFSVERPDGSNFTLKIRSTKLEDSAMYFCASSPPQGYTEAFFGQGTRLTVV.

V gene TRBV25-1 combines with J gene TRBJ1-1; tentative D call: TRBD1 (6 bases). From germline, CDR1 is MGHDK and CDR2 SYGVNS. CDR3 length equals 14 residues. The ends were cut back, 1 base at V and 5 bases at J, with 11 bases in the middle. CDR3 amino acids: CASSEWGGRTEAFF. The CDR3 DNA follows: TGTGCCAGCAGTGAATGGGGGGGCCGGACTGAAGCTTTCTTT. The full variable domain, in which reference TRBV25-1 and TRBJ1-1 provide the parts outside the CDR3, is EADIYQTPRYLVIGTGKKITLECSQTMGHDKMYWYQQDPGMELHLIHYSYGVNSTEKGDLSSESTVSRIRTEHFPLTLESARPSHTSQYLCASSEWGGRTEAFFGQGTRLTVV.

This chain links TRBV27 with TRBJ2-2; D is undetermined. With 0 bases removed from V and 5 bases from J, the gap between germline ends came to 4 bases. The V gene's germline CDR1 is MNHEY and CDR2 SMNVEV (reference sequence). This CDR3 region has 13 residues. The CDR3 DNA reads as TGTGCCAGCAGTTTATCTTTAACCGGGGAGCTGTTTTTT. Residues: CASSLSLTGELFF.

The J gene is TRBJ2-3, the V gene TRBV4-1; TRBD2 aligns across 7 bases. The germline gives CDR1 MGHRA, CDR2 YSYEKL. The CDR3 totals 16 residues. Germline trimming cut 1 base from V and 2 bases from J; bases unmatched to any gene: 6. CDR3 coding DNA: TGCGCCAGCAGCCAAGGATCCCTAGCGGACACAGATACGCAGTATTTT. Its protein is CASSQGSLADTDTQYF.

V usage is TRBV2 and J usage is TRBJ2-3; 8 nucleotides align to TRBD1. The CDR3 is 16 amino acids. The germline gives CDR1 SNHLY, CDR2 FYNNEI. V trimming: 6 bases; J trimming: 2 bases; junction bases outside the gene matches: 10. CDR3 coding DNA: TGTGCCAGCAGAGCTAGGACAGGGAGTTTCACAGATACGCAGTATTTT. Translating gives CASRARTGSFTDTQYF.